This TCR beta chain was recovered during a study of blood T cell repertoires in COVID-19. Germline V gene data show CDR1 as SGHAT and CDR2 as FQNNGV. The CDR3 has 14 residues. Losses at the gene ends were 4 bases for V and 5 bases for J; bases not matched to a gene: 7. Original analysis: Using reference gene primer amplification, nucleated cell counts were estimated. Clones were sequenced by immunoSEQ multiplex PCR, and TCRdb holds only the in-frame ones, with some missing. The V and J calls and clone size are taken from that table; D and trimming were inferred from the DNA. Here the sample spans approximately 80,000 clones, approximately 90% being singletons.

The receptor's source is a human donor in a cohort sampled during active COVID-19. The sequenced sample consisted of peripheral blood. V usage is TRBV11-2 and J usage is TRBJ2-5, with 7 nucleotides matching TRBD2. The CDR3 coding sequence is TGTGCCAGCAGCTCCCGACTAGCAGTTGAGACCCAGTACTTC. Residues: CASSSRLAVETQYF.